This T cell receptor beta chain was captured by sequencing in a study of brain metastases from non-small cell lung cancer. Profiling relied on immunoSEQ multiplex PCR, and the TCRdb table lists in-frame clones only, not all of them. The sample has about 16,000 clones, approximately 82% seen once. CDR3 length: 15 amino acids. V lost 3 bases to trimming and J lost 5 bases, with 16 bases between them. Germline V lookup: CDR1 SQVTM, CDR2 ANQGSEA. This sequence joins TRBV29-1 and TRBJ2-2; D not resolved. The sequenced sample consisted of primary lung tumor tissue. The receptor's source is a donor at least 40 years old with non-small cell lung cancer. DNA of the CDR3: TGCAGCGTTGAGGCGGTGGGAAGGAAAACCGGGGAGCTGTTTTTT. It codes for CSVEAVGRKTGELFF.